This TCR beta chain was captured in a study of blood T cells in healthy people across ages. Study results and limitations: PBMCs left unsorted prevented a conclusive naive versus antigen-experienced comparison. Compared with aged donors, long-lived donors showed fewer expanded clones, suggesting selection.

The draw of peripheral blood yielded ten milliliters from each donor. Comments on this clonotype: Its target is unknown. One junction end does not reproduce the germline sequence, and a read error may be involved.

The germline V gene has CDR1 MNHEY and CDR2 SVGAGI. CDR3 length: 16 residues. Through a sample-barcoded 5' primer and a J-beta primer mix, a second PCR was run for about 6 to 11 cycles. Each cDNA molecule was tagged by a template-switch adaptor with 12 random nucleotides. MiXCR, run by TCRdb on the 5' RACE reads, gives a single entry per CDR3 protein. The data contain approximately 1.5 million distinct CDR3 sequences, around 35% of them seen just once; the ten biggest clones take up about 11%. This TCR came from a woman aged 25 to 39 in good health. This rearrangement joins TRBV6-5 to TRBJ1-1; TRBD1 aligns across 8 bases. Sample: blood. This chain's CDR3 is CASIYRGSKWHTEAFF. The CDR3 DNA reads as TGTGCCAGCATTTACAGGGGGTCCAAATGGCACACTGAAGCTTTCTTT.